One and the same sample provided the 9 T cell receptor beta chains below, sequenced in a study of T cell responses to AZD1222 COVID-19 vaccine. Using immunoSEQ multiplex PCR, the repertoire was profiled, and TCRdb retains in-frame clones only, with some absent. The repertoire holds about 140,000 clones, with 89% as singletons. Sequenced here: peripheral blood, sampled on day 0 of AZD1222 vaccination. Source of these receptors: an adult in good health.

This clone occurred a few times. CDR3 nucleotides: TGTGCCAGCTCACCGGTCGGGAGGAATGAGCAGTTCTTC. This sequence encodes CASSPVGRNEQFF. The rearrangement joins TRBV18 to TRBJ2-1; 7 nucleotides line up with TRBD2. J gave up 7 bases and V 3 bases, and 3 bases lay outside the gene matches. This CDR3 region has 13 residues. Germline V gene sequence: CDR1 KGHSH, CDR2 LQKENI.

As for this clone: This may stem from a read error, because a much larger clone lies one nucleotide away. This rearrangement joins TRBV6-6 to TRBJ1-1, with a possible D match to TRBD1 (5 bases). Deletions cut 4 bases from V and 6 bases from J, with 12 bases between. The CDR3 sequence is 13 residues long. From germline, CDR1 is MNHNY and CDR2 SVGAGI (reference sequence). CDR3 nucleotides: TGTGCCAGCAGTTTAAGGGGTTCGGCTGAAGCTTTCTTT. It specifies CASSLRGSAEAFF.

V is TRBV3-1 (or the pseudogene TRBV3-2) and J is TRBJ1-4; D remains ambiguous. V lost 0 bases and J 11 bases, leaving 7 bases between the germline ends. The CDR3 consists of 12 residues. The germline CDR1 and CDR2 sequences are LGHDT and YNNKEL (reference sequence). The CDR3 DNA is TGTGCCAGCAGCCAAGACCCAGAGAAACTGTTTTTT. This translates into CASSQDPEKLFF.

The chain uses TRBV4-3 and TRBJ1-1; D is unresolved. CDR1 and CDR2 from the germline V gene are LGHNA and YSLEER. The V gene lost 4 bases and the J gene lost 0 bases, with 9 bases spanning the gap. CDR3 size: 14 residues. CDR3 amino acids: CASSPRQLNTEAFF. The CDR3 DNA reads TGCGCCAGCAGCCCGAGGCAGCTGAACACTGAAGCTTTCTTT.

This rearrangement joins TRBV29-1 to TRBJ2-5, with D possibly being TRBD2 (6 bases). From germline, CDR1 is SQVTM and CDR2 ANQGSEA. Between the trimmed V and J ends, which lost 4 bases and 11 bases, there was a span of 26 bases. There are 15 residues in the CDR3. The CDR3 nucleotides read TGCAGCGTTGCTAGCCCCCGGGACTCCTCCGAAGAGCAGTACTTC. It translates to CSVASPRDSSEEQYF.

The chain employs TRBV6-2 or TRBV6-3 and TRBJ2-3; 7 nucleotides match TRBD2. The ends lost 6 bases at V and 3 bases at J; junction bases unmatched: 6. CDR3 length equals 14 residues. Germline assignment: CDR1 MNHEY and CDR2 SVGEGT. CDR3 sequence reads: CASSSGTTTDTQYF. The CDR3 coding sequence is TGTGCCAGCAGCTCCGGGACTACTACAGATACGCAGTATTTT.

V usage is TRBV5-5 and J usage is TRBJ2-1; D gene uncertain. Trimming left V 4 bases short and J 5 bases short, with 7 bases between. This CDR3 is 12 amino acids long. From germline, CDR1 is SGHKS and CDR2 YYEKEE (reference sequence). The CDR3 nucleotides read TGTGCCAGCAGCCCTGAGGACAATGAGCAGTTCTTC. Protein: CASSPEDNEQFF.

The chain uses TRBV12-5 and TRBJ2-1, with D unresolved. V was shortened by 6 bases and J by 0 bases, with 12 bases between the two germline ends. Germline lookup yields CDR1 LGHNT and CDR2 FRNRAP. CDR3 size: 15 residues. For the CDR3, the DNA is TGTGCTAGTGGGCGAGGAGCGAGCTCCTACAATGAGCAGTTCTTC. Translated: CASGRGASSYNEQFF.

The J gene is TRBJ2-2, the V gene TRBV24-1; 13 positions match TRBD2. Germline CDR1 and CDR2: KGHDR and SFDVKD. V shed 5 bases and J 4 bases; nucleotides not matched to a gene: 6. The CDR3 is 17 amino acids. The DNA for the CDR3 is TGTGCCACCAGTGCGACTAGCGGGAGGCCGGGCACCGGGGAGCTGTTTTTT. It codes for CATSATSGRPGTGELFF.